Listed here are 29 T cell receptor beta chains from one sample, sequenced in a study of blood T cell repertoires in COVID-19. Only in-frame clones appear in the TCRdb table, and some are missing; sequencing was by immunoSEQ multiplex PCR. The table lists about 300,000 clones, over 85% of them singletons. The source material was peripheral blood. The receptor set was obtained from a woman in her twenties or thirties with COVID-19, enrolled during active disease.

The genes are TRBV4-3 and TRBJ2-1, with D perhaps TRBD2 (6 bases). Between the trimmed V and J ends, which lost 1 base and 9 bases, there was a span of 16 bases. This CDR3 spans 15 amino acids. Germline CDR1 and CDR2: LGHNA and YSLEER. The CDR3 loop is CASSQVPGLLSEQFF. The CDR3 nucleotides are TGCGCCAGCAGCCAAGTCCCGGGACTCTTGAGTGAGCAGTTCTTC.

J is TRBJ2-7 and V is TRBV6-4; the D is unclear. The CDR3 covers 10 residues. Trimming shortened V by 6 bases and J by 10 bases, and 10 bases separated the two germline ends. CDR1 is MRHNA and CDR2 is SNTAGT in the germline V gene. CDR3 region: CASRLTEQYV. For the CDR3, the DNA is TGTGCCAGCAGACTCACAGAACAGTACGTC.

The chain carries TRBV4-1 and TRBJ2-4, with TRBD2 matching over 8 bases. The germline CDR1 and CDR2 sequences are MGHRA and YSYEKL. This CDR3 region has 17 residues. J lost 2 bases, V lost 4 bases, and 10 bases had no gene match. The CDR3 is CASSRLITSGTKNIQYF. Here the CDR3 DNA reads TGCGCCAGCAGCCGCTTGATCACTAGCGGAACCAAAAACATTCAGTACTTC.

The rearrangement joins TRBV6-5 to TRBJ1-3; unclear D gene. The CDR3 length is 13 residues. The V end was cut by 7 bases, the J end by 4 bases, with 11 bases between. From germline, CDR1 is MNHEY and CDR2 SVGAGI. As DNA, the CDR3 is TGTGCCAGCACCTTCATACTAGGAAACACCATATATTTT. Protein: CASTFILGNTIYF.

This sequence joins TRBV2 and TRBJ1-5; D is possibly TRBD1 (6 bases). The V end was cut by 4 bases, the J end by 0 bases, with 7 bases between. The CDR3 has 14 residues. Looked up from germline, CDR1 is SNHLY and CDR2 is FYNNEI. CDR3 in amino acids: CASSGTASNQPQHF. CDR3 sequence (DNA): TGTGCCAGCAGTGGGACAGCTAGCAATCAGCCCCAGCATTTT. The whole variable domain, filled in from reference TRBV2 and TRBJ1-5, reads EPEVTQTPSHQVTQMGQEVILRCVPISNHLYFYWYRQILGQKVEFLVSFYNNEISEKSEIFDDQFSVERPDGSNFTLKIRSTKLEDSAMYFCASSGTASNQPQHFGDGTRLSIL.

This chain links TRBV5-1 with TRBJ1-3; 7 positions agree with TRBD1. CDR1 is SGHRS and CDR2 is YFSETQ in the germline V gene. V lost 4 bases to trimming and J lost 1 base; unmatched junction nucleotides: 11. This CDR3 has 17 residues. As DNA, the CDR3 is TGCGCCAGCAGCCCCCGGAGGGGGCTAGGTTCTGGAAACACCATATATTTT. Protein sequence: CASSPRRGLGSGNTIYF.

This clone was recorded a few times. This rearrangement joins TRBV7-6 to TRBJ1-1; the match to TRBD1 covers 8 bases. The CDR3 runs to 15 residues. Germline V gene lookup returns CDR1 SGHVS and CDR2 FNYEAQ. V shed 5 bases, J shed 0 bases, and the junction held 5 bases outside the gene matches. CDR3 residues: CASSLGQGLNTEAFF. The CDR3 region has the DNA TGTGCCAGCAGCCTAGGACAGGGATTGAACACTGAAGCTTTCTTT.

This clone has just one count. This chain links TRBV7-6 with TRBJ1-1; D gene ambiguous. Germline V CDR1 and CDR2: SGHVS, FNYEAQ. Trimming shortened V by 5 bases and J by 11 bases, and 18 bases separated the two germline ends. The CDR3 extends over 13 amino acids. The CDR3 coding sequence is TGTGCCAGCAGCCCCAGTCCCGGTGGGAGGGCTTTCTTT. This sequence encodes CASSPSPGGRAFF.

The chain recombines TRBV10-3 with TRBJ1-1; the D gene is possibly TRBD1 (5 bases). Germline V gives CDR1 ENHRY, CDR2 SYGVKD. This CDR3 contains 14 residues. CDR3 DNA sequence: TGTGCAACCAACGCCAGGGTGATGAACACTGAAGCTTTCTTT. Protein sequence: CATNARVMNTEAFF.

The chain uses TRBV6-6 and TRBJ1-1; 7 nucleotides agree with TRBD1. The CDR3 contains 15 residues. The germline V gene has CDR1 MNHNY and CDR2 SVGAGI (reference sequence). The ends lost 5 bases at V and 0 bases at J; junction bases unmatched: 6. CDR3 protein: CASSVYGTVNTEAFF. The CDR3 DNA follows: TGTGCCAGCAGTGTCTACGGGACAGTGAACACTGAAGCTTTCTTT.

In regard to this clone: Mismatch with germline at one junction end may stem from a read error. This chain uses TRBV7-7 with TRBJ1-1; D call uncertain. This CDR3 is built from 13 residues. The germline CDR1 and CDR2 sequences are SSHAT and FNYEAQ (reference sequence). For the CDR3, the DNA is TGTGCTAGCAGCTTAGCGAGAAACACTGAAGCTTTCTTT. Protein product: CASSLARNTEAFF.

The chain joins TRBV6-5 to TRBJ2-5; no firm D call. The V gene's germline CDR1 is MNHEY and CDR2 SVGAGI. Trimming shortened V by 8 bases and J by 5 bases, and 15 bases separated the two germline ends. The CDR3 spans 13 residues. CDR3 protein: CASLWAGWETQYF. CDR3 nucleotide sequence: TGTGCCAGCCTTTGGGCAGGATGGGAGACCCAGTACTTC.

V and J are TRBV28 and TRBJ1-2; TRBD1 is a possible D gene (5 bases). V lost 1 base, J lost 5 bases, and 8 bases lay in between. Looked up from germline, CDR1 is MDHEN and CDR2 is SYDVKM. CDR3 length: 13 amino acids. In nucleotides, the CDR3 is TGTGCCAGCAGTTTATCCAGGGTATATGGCTACACCTTC. This gives the protein CASSLSRVYGYTF.

V is TRBV7-8 and J is TRBJ1-6; 9 nucleotides line up with TRBD1. The length of the CDR3 is 14 residues. V trimming: 5 bases; J trimming: 8 bases; junction bases outside the gene matches: 4. Germline CDR1 SGHVS, CDR2 FQNEAQ. CDR3 amino acids: CASSPDRGDSPLHF. CDR3 coding DNA: TGTGCCAGCAGCCCGGACAGGGGTGATTCACCCCTCCACTTT.

The table lists this clone with a count of one. V gene TRBV23-1 combines with J gene TRBJ2-2; a possible D gene is TRBD2 (5 bases). TRBV23-1 falls under the ORF class, with uncertain function. The length of the CDR3 is 18 residues. V was cut by 0 bases and J by 3 bases, with 17 bases left in between. The CDR3 coding sequence is TGCGCCAGCAGTCAATCAGGAGATCCGCTGGGAGACACCGGGGAGCTGTTTTTT. It encodes CASSQSGDPLGDTGELFF.

The chain has TRBV28 and TRBJ2-6; perhaps TRBD1 as D (5 bases). The CDR3 extends over 13 amino acids. Per germline, CDR1 MDHEN and CDR2 SYDVKM. The germline V and J ends were trimmed by 6 bases and 3 bases, with 6 bases remaining between them. CDR3 sequence: CASRTGGANVLTF. The CDR3 DNA sequence: TGTGCCAGCAGAACAGGTGGGGCCAACGTCCTGACTTTC. Looking up the rest from reference TRBV28 and TRBJ2-6 gives the full variable domain: DVKVTQSSRYLVKRTGEKVFLECVQDMDHENMFWYRQDPGLGLRLIYFSYDVKMKEKGDIPEGYSVSREKKERFSLILESASTNQTSMYLCASRTGGANVLTFGAGSRLTVL.

The V and J genes are TRBV7-2 and TRBJ2-7; D possibly corresponds to TRBD2 (5 bases). Germline CDR1 is SGHTA and CDR2 is FQGNSA. V lost 4 bases and J lost 2, with 15 bases in between. The CDR3 spans 15 residues. This CDR3 is CASSWYRGPTYEQYF. The CDR3 DNA reads as TGTGCCAGCAGCTGGTACCGCGGGCCAACCTACGAGCAGTACTTC.

The chain combines TRBV5-1 with TRBJ1-2; D unclear. V was clipped by 0 bases and J by 4 bases, with 16 bases between them. This CDR3 spans 16 amino acids. From germline, CDR1 is SGHRS and CDR2 YFSETQ. Written as DNA, the CDR3 is TGCGCCAGCAGCTTGGAAGGCTGGGCTTCCACCTATGGCTACACCTTC. It is translated as CASSLEGWASTYGYTF.

This rearrangement joins TRBV18 to TRBJ1-1, with D possibly TRBD1 on 6 matching bases. This CDR3 spans 14 amino acids. Germline CDR1 reads KGHSH; CDR2 reads LQKENI. The V end was cut by 6 bases, the J end by 1 base, with 12 bases between. CDR3: CASSYRTANTEAFF. For the CDR3, the DNA is TGTGCCAGCTCGTACAGGACAGCGAACACTGAAGCTTTCTTT.

This clone was seen more than once but under ten times. The rearrangement joins TRBV18 to TRBJ2-4; 13 nucleotides align to TRBD2. V dropped 3 bases and J dropped 0; count of bases not matched to a gene: 8. CDR1 and CDR2 from the germline V gene are KGHSH and LQKENI. The CDR3 is 19 residues long. CDR3 bases: TGTGCCAGCTCACCCCCGACTAGCGGGGGGACCCTAGCCAAAAACATTCAGTACTTC. It yields the protein CASSPPTSGGTLAKNIQYF.

V gene TRBV2 combines with J gene TRBJ1-2; 8 bases fit TRBD1. The CDR3 length is 15 residues. Trimming at V came to 6 bases and at J to 5 bases, leaving 11 bases not matched to a gene. Germline V gene sequence: CDR1 SNHLY, CDR2 FYNNEI. For the CDR3, the DNA is TGTGCCAGCAGCCACCCGCCGACAGGGGATTATGGCTACACCTTC. Protein: CASSHPPTGDYGYTF.

This clone was picked up a small number of times. The chain is built from TRBV7-3 and TRBJ1-1, with a possible D match to TRBD1 (5 bases). The ends were cut back, 4 bases at V and 1 base at J, with 7 bases in the middle. The CDR3 covers 13 residues. Germline CDR1 and CDR2: SGHTA and FQGTGA. CDR3: CASSWGENTEAFF. CDR3 nucleotide sequence: TGTGCCAGCAGCTGGGGGGAGAACACTGAAGCTTTCTTT. The full variable domain, with the rest looked up from reference TRBV7-3 and TRBJ1-1, is GAGVSQTPSNKVTEKGKYVELRCDPISGHTALYWYRQSLGQGPEFLIYFQGTGAADDSGLPNDRFFAVRPEGSVSTLKIQRTERGDSAVYLCASSWGENTEAFFGQGTRLTVV.

This sequence joins TRBV7-9 and TRBJ1-2, with a tentative D call TRBD1 (6 bases). This CDR3 comprises 17 residues. CDR1 is SEHNR, CDR2 FQNEAQ, per germline (reference sequence). The ends were cut back, 5 bases at V and 0 bases at J, with 19 bases in the middle. CDR3: CASSRYIQGTANYGYTF. CDR3 coding DNA: TGTGCCAGCAGCCGTTATATACAGGGTACGGCTAACTATGGCTACACCTTC.

V is TRBV2 and J is TRBJ2-5; the match to TRBD2 covers 12 bases. Germline V gene sequence: CDR1 SNHLY, CDR2 FYNNEI. V trimming: 0 bases; J trimming: 5 bases; junction bases outside the gene matches: 10. The CDR3 has 18 residues. CDR3 sequence reads: CASSEARLAGGQEETQYF. The CDR3, as DNA: TGTGCCAGCAGTGAAGCGCGCCTAGCGGGGGGGCAGGAGGAGACCCAGTACTTC.

The chain employs TRBV2 and TRBJ1-2, with TRBD1 identical over 7 bases. Germline values: CDR1 SNHLY, CDR2 FYNNEI. The CDR3 sequence is 13 residues long. V lost 5 bases and J lost 1; bases outside the gene matches: 1. The CDR3 coding sequence is TGTGCCAGCAGTTGGGACAGTAACTATGGCTACACCTTC. Protein: CASSWDSNYGYTF. The full variable domain, rest sourced from reference TRBV2 and TRBJ1-2, is EPEVTQTPSHQVTQMGQEVILRCVPISNHLYFYWYRQILGQKVEFLVSFYNNEISEKSEIFDDQFSVERPDGSNFTLKIRSTKLEDSAMYFCASSWDSNYGYTFGSGTRLTVV.

The V gene is TRBV6-2 or TRBV6-3, the J gene TRBJ1-5; possible D gene TRBD1, 5 bases. This CDR3 has 15 amino acids. The V gene lost 3 bases and the J gene lost 1 base, with 10 bases spanning the gap. Germline loops: CDR1 MNHEY, CDR2 SVGEGT. The CDR3 DNA reads as TGTGCCAGCAGTTATTCGACAGACAGCAATCAGCCCCAGCATTTT. Its protein product is CASSYSTDSNQPQHF.

The table lists this clone with a count of one. This chain links TRBV14 with TRBJ1-4; D may be TRBD1 (5 bases). Germline CDR1 reads SGHDN; CDR2 reads FVKESK. The V end was cut by 2 bases, the J end by 8 bases, with 12 bases between. The CDR3 runs 14 residues. CDR3 in DNA: TGTGCCAGCAGCCAAAGTGGGGCGGGAGAAAAACTGTTTTTT. Protein: CASSQSGAGEKLFF.

V is TRBV10-3 and J is TRBJ1-6, with a possible D match to TRBD1 (6 bases). This CDR3 has 14 amino acids. V was cut by 10 bases and J by 9 bases, with 19 bases left in between. Germline-derived CDR1 and CDR2 are ENHRY and SYGVKD. CDR3 in DNA: TGTGCCACGAGGGACACGCCACAGGGTTCACCCCTCCACTTT. As protein: CATRDTPQGSPLHF.

In its sample, this clone was seen once. J is TRBJ2-5 and V is TRBV7-7; D perhaps matches TRBD2 (7 bases). V gave up 5 bases and J gave up 5 bases, with 18 bases separating them. Looked up from germline, CDR1 is SSHAT and CDR2 is FNYEAQ (reference sequence). The CDR3 is made up of 15 amino acids. The CDR3 DNA reads as TGTGCCAGCAGCAACCATGCGGGGGCGCGGGAGACCCAGTACTTC. Its translation: CASSNHAGARETQYF.